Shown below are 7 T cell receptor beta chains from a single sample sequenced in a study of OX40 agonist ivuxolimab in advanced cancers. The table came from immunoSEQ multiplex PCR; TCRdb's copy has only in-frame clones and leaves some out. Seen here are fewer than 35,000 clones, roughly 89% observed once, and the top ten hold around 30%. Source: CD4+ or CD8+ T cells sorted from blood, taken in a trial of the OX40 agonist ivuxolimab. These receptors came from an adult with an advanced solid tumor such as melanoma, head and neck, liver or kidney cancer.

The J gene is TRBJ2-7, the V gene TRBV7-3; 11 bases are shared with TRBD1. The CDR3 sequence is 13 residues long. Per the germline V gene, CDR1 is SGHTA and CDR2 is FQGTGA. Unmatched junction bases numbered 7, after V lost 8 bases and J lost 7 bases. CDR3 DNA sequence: TGTGCCAGCTCCGGGACAGGGGGAGATGAGCAGTACTTC. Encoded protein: CASSGTGGDEQYF.

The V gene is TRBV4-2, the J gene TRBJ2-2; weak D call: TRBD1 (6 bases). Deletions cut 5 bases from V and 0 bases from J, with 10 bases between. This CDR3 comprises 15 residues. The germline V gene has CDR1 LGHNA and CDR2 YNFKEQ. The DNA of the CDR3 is TGTGCCAGCAGCAGGGGGATTGCGAACACCGGGGAGCTGTTTTTT. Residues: CASSRGIANTGELFF.

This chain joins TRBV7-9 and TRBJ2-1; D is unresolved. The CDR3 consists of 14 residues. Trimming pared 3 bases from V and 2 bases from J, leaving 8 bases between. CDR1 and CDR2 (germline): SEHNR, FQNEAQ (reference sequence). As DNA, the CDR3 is TGTGCCAGCAGCTTTGGGTCAACCTACAATGAGCAGTTCTTC. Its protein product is CASSFGSTYNEQFF.

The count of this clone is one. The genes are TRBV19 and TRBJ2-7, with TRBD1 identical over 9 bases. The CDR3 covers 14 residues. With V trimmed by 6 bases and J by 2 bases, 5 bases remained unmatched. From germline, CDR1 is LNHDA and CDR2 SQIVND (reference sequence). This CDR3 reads CASRAGTGPYEQYF. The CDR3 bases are TGTGCCAGTAGGGCCGGGACAGGGCCCTACGAGCAGTACTTC.

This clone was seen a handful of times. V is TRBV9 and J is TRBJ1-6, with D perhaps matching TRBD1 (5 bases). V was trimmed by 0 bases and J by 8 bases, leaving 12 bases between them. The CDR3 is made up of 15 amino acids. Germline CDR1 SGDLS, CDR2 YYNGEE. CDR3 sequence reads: CASSVASATDSPLHF. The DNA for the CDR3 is TGTGCCAGCAGCGTAGCGTCAGCGACAGATTCACCCCTCCACTTT.

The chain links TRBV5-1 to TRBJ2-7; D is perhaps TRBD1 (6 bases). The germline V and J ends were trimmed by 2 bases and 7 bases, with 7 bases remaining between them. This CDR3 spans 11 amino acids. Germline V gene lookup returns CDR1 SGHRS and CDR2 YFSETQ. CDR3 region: CASSFGQEQYF. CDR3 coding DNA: TGCGCCAGCAGCTTCGGACAGGAGCAGTACTTC. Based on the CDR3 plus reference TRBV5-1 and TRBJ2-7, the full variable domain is KAGVTQTPRYLIKTRGQQVTLSCSPISGHRSVSWYQQTPGQGLQFLFEYFSETQRNKGNFPGRFSGRQFSNSRSEMNVSTLELGDSALYLCASSFGQEQYFGPGTRLTVT.

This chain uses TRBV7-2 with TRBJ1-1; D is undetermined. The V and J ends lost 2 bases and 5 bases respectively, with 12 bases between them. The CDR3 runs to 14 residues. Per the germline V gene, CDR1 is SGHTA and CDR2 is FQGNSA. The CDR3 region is CASSLRDYGTEAFF. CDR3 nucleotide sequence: TGTGCCAGCAGCTTAAGGGATTACGGTACTGAAGCTTTCTTT.